These 5 T cell receptor beta chains were sequenced from one sample in a study of T cell repertoires in cytomegalovirus infection. One entry per CDR3 protein results from TCRdb running MiXCR on the reads. This sample has hundreds of thousands of distinct CDR3 sequences, with 25% to 40% found just once. Material for sequencing was PBMCs. These receptors were obtained from a human donor in good health (CMV status not recorded). Some clones in this sample may be carry-over from other donors' samples.

This sequence joins TRBV6-8 and TRBJ2-3; D gene unclear. Between the trimmed V and J ends, which lost 2 bases and 2 bases, there was a span of 8 bases. The CDR3 spans 14 residues. The germline V gene encodes CDR1 MNHGY and CDR2 SAAAGT. CDR3 sequence (DNA): TGTGCCAGCAGTTACGGGCAGTTCACAGATACGCAGTATTTT. Translating gives CASSYGQFTDTQYF.

The chain has TRBV24-1 and TRBJ2-5; D unresolved. Looked up from germline, CDR1 is KGHDR and CDR2 is SFDVKD. The CDR3 sequence is 11 residues long. Trimming cost V 6 bases and J 5 bases, with 6 bases left between them. The CDR3 protein is CATSSAETQYF. In DNA, the CDR3 is TGTGCCACCAGTTCGGCGGAGACCCAGTACTTC.

As for this clonotype: With a much larger clone just one base away, this may be a read error. The rearrangement joins TRBV7-6 to TRBJ2-2; 8 bases are a match to TRBD2. This CDR3 has 18 residues. CDR1 and CDR2 (germline): SGHVS, FNYEAQ. V trimming: 2 bases; J trimming: 0 bases; junction bases outside the gene matches: 8. The CDR3 sequence is CASSLMGPGLANTGELFF. In nucleotides, the CDR3 is TGTGCCAGCAGCTTAATGGGGCCGGGACTAGCGAACACCGGGGAGCTGTTTTTT.

As for this clonotype: Germline and junction disagree at one end, which may indicate a read error. DNA for the CDR3: TGTGCTAGCAGCTTAGCGGGGAGGTTAGGGGAGACCCAGTACTTC. Translated: CASSLAGRLGETQYF. The V gene is TRBV7-7, the J gene TRBJ2-5, with 8 bases identical to TRBD2. CDR3 length: 15 residues. CDR1 and CDR2 (germline): SSHAT, FNYEAQ (reference sequence).

This clonotype was observed at least ten times. The chain has TRBV6-1 and TRBJ2-7, with D perhaps TRBD2 (5 bases). The CDR3 extends over 15 amino acids. Germline CDR1 MNHNS, CDR2 SASEGT. Trimming took off 1 base at V and 2 bases at J, with 12 bases between the two ends. For the CDR3, the DNA is TGTGCCAGCAGTGAAGAGGCAGGAGGAGCCTACGAGCAGTACTTC. Its protein product is CASSEEAGGAYEQYF.